The 32 T cell receptor beta chains in this list originate from one sample, sequenced in a study of blood T cell repertoires in COVID-19 (dated by TCRdb to 2018 to 2020). Library preparation employed the immunoSEQ multiplex PCR assay. TCRdb holds this immuneACCESS table with in-frame rearrangements only. Some clones are missing; in checked studies, unresolved V genes explain under half, and the rest has no known cause. The sample table lists a few hundred thousand clones, 84% of them with a count of one. The leading ten clones occupy 1.5% of the sample. The sequenced sample consisted of peripheral blood. The receptors shown here come from a woman in her thirties or forties who had recovered from COVID-19.

The chain employs TRBV10-3 and TRBJ1-2; 10 bases fit TRBD1. The CDR3 covers 15 residues. Germline CDR1 and CDR2: ENHRY and SYGVKD. V gave up 7 bases and J gave up 6 bases; unmatched junction bases: 11. DNA of the CDR3: TGTGCCATCACCTCGCCCGGGACAGGGGTTGATGGCTACACCTTC. Its protein is CAITSPGTGVDGYTF.

The chain joins TRBV28 to TRBJ1-5, with 7 bases aligning to TRBD1. The germline V gene has CDR1 MDHEN and CDR2 SYDVKM. The CDR3 runs to 15 residues. Trimming took 8 bases from V and 5 from J; bases not matched to a gene: 12. The CDR3: CASQKLDRDYQPQHF. In nucleotides, the CDR3 is TGTGCCAGCCAAAAACTTGACAGGGACTATCAGCCCCAGCATTTT.

This clone was seen more than once but under ten times. The genes are TRBV19 and TRBJ2-3; perhaps TRBD2 as D (6 bases). Looked up from germline, CDR1 is LNHDA and CDR2 is SQIVND (reference sequence). Trimming pared 4 bases from V and 6 bases from J, leaving 26 bases between. This CDR3 contains 18 residues. This chain's CDR3 is CASSRAGVGGATGDTQYF. The CDR3 DNA is TGTGCCAGTAGTAGGGCCGGTGTTGGCGGGGCCACCGGGGATACGCAGTATTTT.

The chain carries TRBV5-1 and TRBJ2-5; D possibly corresponds to TRBD1 (5 bases). Trimming removed 0 bases from V and 2 bases from J, with 17 bases in between. This CDR3 has 17 residues. Germline assignment: CDR1 SGHRS and CDR2 YFSETQ. This CDR3 reads CASSLEAGSVRQETQYF. The CDR3 DNA reads as TGCGCCAGCAGCTTGGAGGCAGGGTCGGTTCGGCAAGAGACCCAGTACTTC.

This chain uses TRBV9 with TRBJ2-7, with TRBD1 identical over 8 bases. V shed 3 bases, J shed 3 bases, and the junction held 8 bases outside the gene matches. The germline CDR1 and CDR2 sequences are SGDLS and YYNGEE. This CDR3 contains 15 residues. The CDR3: CASSGGTGVVYEQYF. As DNA, the CDR3 is TGTGCCAGCAGCGGCGGGACAGGAGTAGTCTACGAGCAGTACTTC.

This sequence joins TRBV6-1 and TRBJ1-1; D is unclear. The V gene's germline CDR1 is MNHNS and CDR2 SASEGT. This CDR3 spans 18 amino acids. Trimming took off 4 bases at V and 3 bases at J, with 24 bases between the two ends. CDR3 sequence: CASSAFLTRRAGDTEAFF. The CDR3 nucleotides read TGTGCCAGCAGTGCTTTTCTAACCCGGAGGGCGGGCGACACTGAAGCTTTCTTT.

J is TRBJ2-5 and V is TRBV5-4; 10 nucleotides match TRBD2. The CDR3 consists of 16 residues. V shed 4 bases, J shed 1 base, and the junction held 7 bases outside the gene matches. Germline CDR1 SGHNT, CDR2 YYREEE (reference sequence). CDR3: CASSPGIAGGQETQYF. The CDR3 nucleotides are TGTGCCAGCAGCCCAGGGATAGCGGGGGGCCAAGAGACCCAGTACTTC.

This chain links TRBV11-2 with TRBJ2-7, with 10 bases identical to TRBD2. Looked up from germline, CDR1 is SGHAT and CDR2 is FQNNGV. Unmatched junction bases numbered 8, after V lost 4 bases and J lost 2 bases. The CDR3 has 16 amino acids. The chain's CDR3 is CASSSLAGDTTYEQYF. CDR3 in DNA: TGTGCCAGCAGCTCCCTAGCGGGGGATACAACCTACGAGCAGTACTTC.

The chain combines TRBV5-1 with TRBJ2-1; 9 positions agree with TRBD1. J was trimmed by 4 bases and V by 4 bases; bases with no gene match: 9. The germline CDR1 and CDR2 sequences are SGHRS and YFSETQ. The CDR3 is 16 residues long. Written as DNA, the CDR3 is TGCGCCAGCAGCCTAGACAGGGGGTCGGGATACAATGAGCAGTTCTTC. Translating it yields CASSLDRGSGYNEQFF.

The J gene is TRBJ1-2, the V gene TRBV28, with D possibly TRBD1 on 6 matching bases. Per the germline V gene, CDR1 is MDHEN and CDR2 is SYDVKM. V lost 3 bases and J 7 bases, leaving 18 bases between the germline ends. The CDR3 runs to 15 residues. Here the CDR3 DNA reads TGTGCCAGCAGTTTTCTCGACAGGATTGACTTTGGCTACACCTTC. Amino acid sequence: CASSFLDRIDFGYTF.

This clone was seen only a few times. The chain is built from TRBV30 and TRBJ1-2; 7 nucleotides match TRBD1. This CDR3 has 16 residues. Looked up from germline, CDR1 is GTSNPN and CDR2 is SVGIG (reference sequence). J gave up 4 bases and V 0 bases, and 11 bases lay outside the gene matches. CDR3 nucleotide sequence: TGTGCCTGGAGTGTCCCTCGGACAGGCAACAGCTATGGCTACACCTTC. Its translation: CAWSVPRTGNSYGYTF.

This clone was counted a single time. This chain uses TRBV3-1 (or the pseudogene TRBV3-2) with TRBJ2-2; TRBD2 might be the D (6 bases). CDR1 and CDR2 from the germline V gene are LGHDT and YNNKEL (reference sequence). The CDR3 spans 17 residues. V lost 4 bases to trimming and J lost 1 base, with 16 bases between them. The CDR3 DNA reads as TGTGCCAGCAGCCTTTCCGGGACTTCCCTGAACACCGGGGAGCTGTTTTTT. This translates into CASSLSGTSLNTGELFF.

V gene TRBV6-6 combines with J gene TRBJ2-1; D is possibly TRBD1 (6 bases). This CDR3 is 14 amino acids long. V was cut by 6 bases and J by 3 bases, with 12 bases left in between. Looked up from germline, CDR1 is MNHNY and CDR2 is SVGAGI (reference sequence). CDR3 sequence: CASREDSFYNEQFF. CDR3 nucleotides: TGTGCCAGCAGAGAGGACAGTTTCTACAATGAGCAGTTCTTC.

The chain couples TRBV3-1 (or the pseudogene TRBV3-2) to TRBJ1-2; maybe TRBD1 (5 bases). CDR3 size: 15 residues. Looked up from germline, CDR1 is LGHDT and CDR2 is YNNKEL (reference sequence). Trimming pared 0 bases from V and 4 bases from J, leaving 12 bases between. CDR3 DNA: TGTGCCAGCAGCCAAGATGGGGGGGAAGGCTATGGCTACACCTTC. This sequence encodes CASSQDGGEGYGYTF.

The rearrangement uses TRBV18 and TRBJ1-3; no clear D. The CDR3 runs to 12 residues. The germline gives CDR1 KGHSH, CDR2 LQKENI. V gave up 1 base and J gave up 8 bases, with 6 bases separating them. CDR3 sequence (DNA): TGTGCCAGCTCACCACGCGAGGACACCATATATTTT. This codes for CASSPREDTIYF.

This clone came up a few times. This specimen includes other DNA sequences encoding the same CDR3. V usage is TRBV5-1 and J usage is TRBJ1-6, with a weak D call TRBD1 (5 bases). V shed 0 bases and J shed 6 bases, with 10 bases lying between them. The CDR3 totals 15 residues. CDR1 and CDR2 (germline): SGHRS, YFSETQ. Written as DNA, the CDR3 is TGCGCCAGCAGCTTGGGCCAGGGAAGTAATTCACCCCTCCACTTT. Residues: CASSLGQGSNSPLHF.

The chain combines TRBV19 with TRBJ2-7, with TRBD1 matching over 8 bases. The germline V gene has CDR1 LNHDA and CDR2 SQIVND (reference sequence). The V segment lost 6 bases and the J segment 3 bases; nucleotides outside the gene matches: 13. This CDR3 is built from 16 residues. CDR3 sequence: CASRRAGGEKGYEQYF. The CDR3 bases are TGTGCCAGTAGAAGGGCAGGGGGCGAAAAGGGCTACGAGCAGTACTTC. The full variable domain, its missing parts supplied by reference TRBV19 and TRBJ2-7, is DGGITQSPKYLFRKEGQNVTLSCEQNLNHDAMYWYRQDPGQGLRLIYYSQIVNDFQKGDIAEGYSVSREKKESFPLTVTSAQKNPTAFYLCASRRAGGEKGYEQYFGPGTRLTVT.

This chain links TRBV12-3 or TRBV12-4 with TRBJ1-1, with no clear D. CDR3 length: 13 residues. V lost 2 bases and J lost 10, with 14 bases in between. CDR3 loop: CASSLRSNTVAFF. The CDR3, as DNA: TGTGCCAGCAGTTTAAGGAGCAATACGGTAGCTTTCTTT.

The gene calls are TRBV7-3 and TRBJ2-4; TRBD2 matches 7 bases. The CDR3 runs to 14 residues. Germline values: CDR1 SGHTA, CDR2 FQGTGA. J lost 10 bases, V lost 6 bases, and 12 bases had no gene match. DNA of the CDR3: TGTGCCAGCAGGGCCAGCGGCAGGGAGGGAATTCAGTACTTC. Encoded protein: CASRASGREGIQYF.

The chain couples TRBV6-2 or TRBV6-3 to TRBJ1-5, with D hard to call. The CDR3 is 14 amino acids. Germline V gene data show CDR1 as MNHEY and CDR2 as SVGEGT. Deletions cut 2 bases from V and 4 bases from J, with 9 bases between. CDR3 protein: CASSYGRGNQPQHF. DNA of the CDR3: TGTGCCAGCAGTTACGGAAGAGGGAATCAGCCCCAGCATTTT.

This clone was detected a few times. V and J are TRBV23-1 and TRBJ1-2; D possibly corresponds to TRBD1 (5 bases). TRBV23-1 is assigned to the ORF class and has an uncertain function. V was clipped by 0 bases and J by 4 bases, with 15 bases between them. The CDR3 runs to 16 residues. The CDR3 nucleotides read TGCGCCAGCAGTCAATCCCCGTACAGGTGCGTCTATGGCTACACCTTC. Protein: CASSQSPYRCVYGYTF.

The CDR3 nucleotides read TGTGCCAGCAGCCCATATAATTCACCCCTCCACTTT. Its translation is CASSPYNSPLHF. The gene calls are TRBV5-5 and TRBJ1-6; no firm D call. V was clipped by 4 bases and J by 4 bases, with 3 bases between them. CDR1 and CDR2 (germline): SGHKS, YYEKEE (reference sequence). The CDR3 is 12 amino acids.

The rearrangement links TRBV27 to TRBJ2-1, with TRBD1 matching over 9 bases. V lost 0 bases and J lost 5; bases outside the gene matches: 8. This CDR3 comprises 17 residues. Per the germline V gene, CDR1 is MNHEY and CDR2 is SMNVEV (reference sequence). The CDR3 DNA follows: TGTGCCAGCAGTTTATCGGGTCCCGGGACAGGGCACAATGAGCAGTTCTTC. This codes for CASSLSGPGTGHNEQFF.

This clone has just one count. V usage is TRBV7-6 and J usage is TRBJ1-4; the D is unclear. The CDR3 contains 14 residues. CDR1 and CDR2 from the germline V gene are SGHVS and FNYEAQ. With 2 bases removed from V and 7 bases from J, the gap between germline ends came to 11 bases. The DNA of the CDR3 is TGTGCCAGCAGCTTAAGCGGGTACGGTGAAAAACTGTTTTTT. It translates to CASSLSGYGEKLFF.

The chain uses TRBV5-1 and TRBJ2-1; 9 bases match TRBD1. Germline V gene sequence: CDR1 SGHRS, CDR2 YFSETQ. The CDR3 covers 16 residues. V shed 3 bases and J 4 bases; nucleotides not matched to a gene: 8. CDR3 coding DNA: TGCGCCAGCAGCTGGACCGGGACAGGGATGTACAATGAGCAGTTCTTC. It yields the protein CASSWTGTGMYNEQFF.

This clone was counted only a few times. The J gene is TRBJ1-6, the V gene TRBV5-1; D not resolved. V gave up 0 bases and J gave up 5 bases, with 9 bases separating them. Per germline, CDR1 SGHRS and CDR2 YFSETQ. The CDR3 covers 15 residues. The CDR3: CASSLAQANNSPLHF. CDR3 sequence (DNA): TGCGCCAGCAGCTTGGCCCAGGCTAATAATTCACCCCTCCACTTT.

The rearrangement joins TRBV5-8 to TRBJ1-2; 7 nucleotides align to TRBD1. CDR1 and CDR2 from the germline V gene are SGHTS and YDEGEE. The CDR3 loop spans 15 amino acids. Trimming removed 5 bases from V and 4 bases from J; junction bases left unmatched: 11. The CDR3 reads CASSFMTGRIYGYTF. The CDR3 DNA is TGTGCCAGCAGTTTTATGACAGGGAGGATCTATGGCTACACCTTC.

The V gene is TRBV11-2, the J gene TRBJ1-6; maybe TRBD1 (5 bases). In germline, CDR1 is SGHAT, CDR2 FQNNGV. V gave up 1 base and J gave up 0 bases, with 10 bases separating them. CDR3 length equals 17 residues. DNA of the CDR3: TGTGCCAGCAGCTTAGCCGGGGGGAGCTCCTATAATTCACCCCTCCACTTT. It codes for CASSLAGGSSYNSPLHF. The whole variable domain, filled in from reference TRBV11-2 and TRBJ1-6, reads EAGVAQSPRYKIIEKRQSVAFWCNPISGHATLYWYQQILGQGPKLLIQFQNNGVVDDSQLPKDRFSAERLKGVDSTLKIQPAKLEDSAVYLCASSLAGGSSYNSPLHFGNGTRLTVT.

The chain couples TRBV28 to TRBJ1-2; D unclear. Per germline, CDR1 MDHEN and CDR2 SYDVKM. The CDR3 sequence is 12 residues long. V was trimmed by 6 bases and J by 8 bases, leaving 13 bases between them. The CDR3 loop reads CASRPQLRGYTF. In DNA form, the CDR3 reads TGTGCCAGCAGGCCCCAACTTCGGGGCTACACCTTC.

This clone was seen a few times. The chain links TRBV3-1 (or the pseudogene TRBV3-2) to TRBJ1-5; weak D call: TRBD1 (5 bases). Between the trimmed V and J ends, which lost 3 bases and 7 bases, there was a span of 13 bases. CDR1 LGHDT and CDR2 YNNKEL come from the germline V gene (reference sequence). The CDR3 spans 14 residues. CDR3 residues: CASSQAGFVQPQHF. CDR3 nucleotides: TGTGCCAGCAGCCAGGCAGGGTTTGTGCAGCCCCAGCATTTT.

This clone was observed a few times. This chain links TRBV5-1 with TRBJ1-1; unclear D gene. The germline V and J ends were trimmed by 0 bases and 0 bases, with 12 bases remaining between them. This CDR3 comprises 16 residues. The germline gives CDR1 SGHRS, CDR2 YFSETQ. CDR3 sequence: CASSLVPVSVNTEAFF. CDR3 nucleotides: TGCGCCAGCAGCTTGGTTCCGGTTTCGGTGAACACTGAAGCTTTCTTT.

The chain couples TRBV7-8 to TRBJ2-2; 10 nucleotides line up with TRBD1. Germline CDR1 reads SGHVS; CDR2 reads FQNEAQ. The CDR3 totals 16 residues. Trimming at V came to 1 base and at J to 4 bases, leaving 3 bases not matched to a gene. Written as DNA, the CDR3 is TGTGCCAGCAGCTTAGGGGACAGGGGAATCACCGGGGAGCTGTTTTTT. Its translation is CASSLGDRGITGELFF.